What follows are 32 T cell receptor beta chains derived from one specimen sequenced in a study of CD8 T cells in ankylosing spondylitis. Each CDR3 protein is one row after TCRdb ran MiXCR on the 5' RACE reads. The sample carries approximately 250,000 distinct CDR3 sequences, about 11% recorded once. Sequenced input: blood, either unsorted or a sorted T cell fraction (not recorded which). The receptors stem from a male donor with ankylosing spondylitis or in good health (not recorded which).

The rearrangement uses TRBV29-1 and TRBJ1-1, with 7 bases identical to TRBD1. Germline CDR1 is SQVTM and CDR2 is ANQGSEA. J lost 1 base, V lost 4 bases, and 3 bases had no gene match. The CDR3 has 13 amino acids. DNA for the CDR3: TGCAGCGTTGTAACAGGGGCGAACACTGAAGCTTTCTTT. Its protein product is CSVVTGANTEAFF. The complete variable domain, with remaining parts taken from reference TRBV29-1 and TRBJ1-1, reads SAVISQKPSRDICQRGTSLTIQCQVDSQVTMMFWYRQQPGQSLTLIATANQGSEATYESGFVIDKFPISRPNLTFSTLTVSNMSPEDSSIYLCSVVTGANTEAFFGQGTRLTVV.

This clonotype was counted at least ten times. The V and J genes are TRBV3-1 and TRBJ1-1, with D perhaps matching TRBD1 (5 bases). V lost 0 bases, J lost 5 bases, and 13 bases lay in between. This CDR3 has 15 amino acids. CDR1 is LGHDT and CDR2 is YNNKEL in the germline V gene (reference sequence). DNA for the CDR3: TGTGCCAGCAGCCAAGACCCGGGGGGGGGGACTGAAGCTTTCTTT. Its translation is CASSQDPGGGTEAFF. The variable domain in full, with the rest retrieved from reference TRBV3-1 and TRBJ1-1, is DTAVSQTPKYLVTQMGNDKSIKCEQNLGHDTMYWYKQDSKKFLKIMFSYNNKELIINETVPNRFSPKSPDKAHLNLHINSLELGDSAVYFCASSQDPGGGTEAFFGQGTRLTVV.

This clonotype was found many times. In DNA form, the CDR3 reads TGTGCCAGCACTCCCTGGGGCGGGAGTGAGACCCAGTACTTC. It is translated as CASTPWGGSETQYF. The rearrangement uses TRBV9 and TRBJ2-5, with 7 nucleotides matching TRBD2. Looked up from germline, CDR1 is SGDLS and CDR2 is YYNGEE. The V segment lost 6 bases and the J segment 5 bases; nucleotides outside the gene matches: 10. The length of the CDR3 is 14 residues.

Many counts were recorded for this clonotype. The chain combines TRBV24-1 with TRBJ2-1, with D perhaps TRBD1 (5 bases). Trimming cost V 5 bases and J 1 base, with 14 bases left between them. This CDR3 spans 16 amino acids. Germline values: CDR1 KGHDR, CDR2 SFDVKD. The CDR3 protein is CATSVGQILSYNEQFF. The CDR3 nucleotides are TGTGCCACCAGTGTGGGGCAGATCCTTTCCTACAATGAGCAGTTCTTC.

J is TRBJ2-3 and V is TRBV20-1; TRBD1 matches 7 bases. From germline, CDR1 is DFQATT and CDR2 SNEGSKA (reference sequence). V shed 3 bases, J shed 8 bases, and the junction held 11 bases outside the gene matches. This CDR3 spans 14 amino acids. This chain's CDR3 is CSARSGTVLSTQYF. The CDR3 coding sequence is TGCAGTGCTAGGTCCGGGACAGTGCTTAGTACGCAGTATTTT.

To note about this clonotype: A read error is possible here, since a much larger clone lies one base away. The genes are TRBV7-2 and TRBJ2-3, with a weak D call TRBD2 (6 bases). Trimming took 5 bases from V and 8 from J, leaving 20 bases between them. The germline CDR1 and CDR2 sequences are SGHTA and FQGNSA. The CDR3 contains 15 residues. The CDR3 loop is CASSPLGGTPATQYF. CDR3 bases: TGTGCCAGCAGCCCCCTGGGGGGAACCCCAGCTACGCAGTATTTT.

This clonotype was seen many times. The chain joins TRBV30 to TRBJ2-5, with unresolved D. CDR1 and CDR2 from the germline V gene are GTSNPN and SVGIG (reference sequence). This CDR3 has 13 amino acids. Trimming stripped 0 bases from V and 2 bases from J, with 7 bases between. The CDR3 sequence: CAWSVGSQETQYF. The CDR3 DNA reads TGTGCCTGGAGTGTCGGCAGTCAAGAGACCCAGTACTTC. The whole variable domain, filled in from reference TRBV30 and TRBJ2-5, reads SQTIHQWPATLVQPVGSPLSLECTVEGTSNPNLYWYRQAAGRGLQLLFYSVGIGQISSEVPQNLSASRPQDRQFILSSKKLLLSDSGFYLCAWSVGSQETQYFGPGTRLLVL.

This clonotype was counted many times. This chain connects TRBV20-1 to TRBJ2-7; D gene ambiguous. Germline assignment: CDR1 DFQATT and CDR2 SNEGSKA (reference sequence). V dropped 3 bases and J dropped 2 bases, with 8 bases sitting between them. The CDR3 contains 12 residues. The CDR3 DNA reads as TGCAGTGCTAGGCACCAGCCCTACGAGCAGTACTTC. Translated: CSARHQPYEQYF.

This clonotype was seen ten or more times. CDR3 in DNA: TGTGCCAGCGACCATTTCGGGACTAGCGGCGATGAGCAGTTCTTC. Protein product: CASDHFGTSGDEQFF. The genes are TRBV4-2 and TRBJ2-1; 11 bases line up with TRBD2. J gave up 8 bases and V 8 bases, and 11 bases lay outside the gene matches. Germline CDR1 reads LGHNA; CDR2 reads YNFKEQ. There are 15 residues in the CDR3.

Many counts were recorded for this clonotype. The chain recombines TRBV29-1 with TRBJ2-7; D tentatively reads TRBD1 or TRBD2 (5 bases each). CDR3 size: 10 residues. Per the germline V gene, CDR1 is SQVTM and CDR2 is ANQGSEA. The germline V and J ends were trimmed by 7 bases and 6 bases, with 10 bases remaining between them. The CDR3: CSAGTREQYF. CDR3 coding DNA: TGCAGCGCCGGGACCCGCGAGCAGTACTTC.

This clonotype occurred many times. V and J are TRBV9 and TRBJ2-3, with 9 bases fitting TRBD2. Germline CDR1 reads SGDLS; CDR2 reads YYNGEE. The CDR3 covers 15 residues. V shed 4 bases, J shed 1 base, and the junction held 4 bases outside the gene matches. CDR3 region: CASSQRGDGTDTQYF. CDR3 DNA sequence: TGTGCCAGCAGCCAGCGGGGGGACGGCACAGATACGCAGTATTTT.

In this sample, this clonotype turned up many times. This chain connects TRBV6-1 to TRBJ1-2; a weak D match, TRBD1 (5 bases). Germline V gene sequence: CDR1 MNHNS, CDR2 SASEGT. V was clipped by 7 bases and J by 4 bases, with 7 bases between them. This CDR3 is 11 amino acids long. CDR3 in amino acids: CASTQVYGYTF. CDR3 nucleotides: TGTGCCAGCACACAGGTCTATGGCTACACCTTC.

This clonotype was detected many times. The chain couples TRBV4-1 to TRBJ2-1; the match to TRBD1 covers 9 bases. The CDR3 is 15 residues long. CDR1 is MGHRA and CDR2 is YSYEKL in the germline V gene. Losses at the gene ends were 3 bases for V and 8 bases for J; bases not matched to a gene: 8. CDR3 in DNA: TGCGCCAGCAGCCAGCGGACAGGGGTATCGGATGAGCAGTTCTTC. As protein: CASSQRTGVSDEQFF.

The chain uses TRBV14 and TRBJ2-1, with TRBD2 as a possible D gene (6 bases). V lost 1 base, J lost 0 bases, and 16 bases lay in between. CDR1 and CDR2 from the germline V gene are SGHDN and FVKESK. The CDR3 covers 18 residues. CDR3 sequence: CASSQVSTSIRSYNEQFF. The CDR3 nucleotides read TGTGCCAGCAGCCAAGTCTCAACTAGCATCCGCTCCTACAATGAGCAGTTCTTC.

This clonotype was counted at least ten times. The V and J genes are TRBV15 and TRBJ1-1; no reliable D call. V shed 1 base and J shed 7 bases, with 7 bases lying between them. CDR3 length equals 12 residues. Germline CDR1 LNHNV, CDR2 YYDKDF (reference sequence). This chain's CDR3 is CATSRAAGEAFF. CDR3 coding DNA: TGTGCCACCAGCAGAGCCGCCGGTGAAGCTTTCTTT.

This clonotype was seen at least ten times. The chain joins TRBV3-1 to TRBJ2-5; D unclear. The V gene lost 4 bases and the J gene lost 3 bases, with 9 bases spanning the gap. The CDR3 consists of 13 residues. The germline V gene has CDR1 LGHDT and CDR2 YNNKEL (reference sequence). For the CDR3, the DNA is TGTGCCAGCAGCCCGCAGTCGGAAGAGACCCAGTACTTC. It specifies CASSPQSEETQYF.

This clonotype was recorded at least ten times. This chain links TRBV5-1 with TRBJ2-3, with D perhaps TRBD2 (6 bases). The CDR3 covers 15 residues. Germline V gene sequence: CDR1 SGHRS, CDR2 YFSETQ. V was pared by 4 bases and J by 3 bases, with 15 bases between. The CDR3 bases are TGCGCCAGCAGCCCGGCTAGCGTTGGAACAGATACGCAGTATTTT. This translates into CASSPASVGTDTQYF.

This clonotype was found many times. This chain joins TRBV5-1 and TRBJ2-2; D assignment may be TRBD1 or TRBD2 (5 bases each). Trimming removed 5 bases from V and 0 bases from J, with 8 bases in between. CDR1 is SGHRS, CDR2 YFSETQ, per germline. There are 14 residues in the CDR3. CDR3 DNA: TGCGCCAGCAGGGGGGATACGAACACCGGGGAGCTGTTTTTT. It yields the protein CASRGDTNTGELFF.

This clonotype was counted once. The chain carries TRBV10-3 and TRBJ2-5; TRBD2 is a possible D gene (6 bases). The CDR3 consists of 14 residues. V shed 0 bases and J shed 5 bases, with 10 bases lying between them. The germline gives CDR1 ENHRY, CDR2 SYGVKD. The chain's CDR3 is CAISESRGSETQYF. The CDR3 bases are TGTGCCATCAGTGAGTCTCGGGGGAGTGAGACCCAGTACTTC.

Many counts were recorded for this clonotype. V usage is TRBV4-1 and J usage is TRBJ2-3; D ambiguous. CDR3 length equals 15 residues. Germline assignment: CDR1 MGHRA and CDR2 YSYEKL. V lost 0 bases, J lost 2 bases, and 9 bases lay in between. The CDR3 sequence: CASSQEGGTTDTQYF. The CDR3 region has the DNA TGCGCCAGCAGCCAAGAGGGCGGTACCACAGATACGCAGTATTTT.

This rearrangement joins TRBV20-1 to TRBJ1-3; TRBD1 aligns across 7 bases. With V trimmed by 1 base and J by 0 bases, 6 bases remained unmatched. The germline V gene encodes CDR1 DFQATT and CDR2 SNEGSKA (reference sequence). This CDR3 contains 16 residues. The CDR3 coding sequence is TGCAGTGCTAGAGTCGGGGACAGCTACTCTGGAAACACCATATATTTT. It codes for CSARVGDSYSGNTIYF.

This clonotype was seen repeatedly, ten times or more. The chain links TRBV20-1 to TRBJ2-1; D unclear. The germline V gene has CDR1 DFQATT and CDR2 SNEGSKA (reference sequence). The length of the CDR3 is 14 residues. V lost 5 bases to trimming and J lost 5 bases, with 16 bases between them. The CDR3 loop reads CSASPGGLDNEQFF. The CDR3 region has the DNA TGCAGTGCTTCCCCGGGCGGATTAGACAATGAGCAGTTCTTC.

V and J are TRBV4-2 and TRBJ2-6, with D perhaps matching TRBD2 (6 bases). The CDR3 is 17 amino acids. Deletions cut 0 bases from V and 4 bases from J, with 13 bases between. Germline V gene data show CDR1 as LGHNA and CDR2 as YNFKEQ. In DNA, the CDR3 is TGTGCCAGCAGCCAAGACCGCGGCGGGAACGGGGCCAACGTCCTGACTTTC. Its protein is CASSQDRGGNGANVLTF.

This clonotype was seen more than once but under ten times. V usage is TRBV7-7 and J usage is TRBJ2-3, with TRBD2 matching 9 bases. Per germline, CDR1 SSHAT and CDR2 FNYEAQ (reference sequence). The CDR3 is 18 amino acids. V lost 2 bases to trimming and J lost 0 bases; unmatched junction nucleotides: 9. CDR3 region: CASSLNPAGGHSTDTQYF. The CDR3 nucleotides are TGTGCCAGCAGCTTAAACCCAGCGGGGGGTCATAGCACAGATACGCAGTATTTT.

As for this clonotype: A much larger clone differs from this one at a single base, so this may be a read error. V is TRBV30 and J is TRBJ1-2; 8 bases line up with TRBD1. The CDR3 contains 12 residues. Germline V gene data show CDR1 as GTSNPN and CDR2 as SVGIG (reference sequence). The CDR3 DNA reads as TGTGTCTGGAGTGTACCAGGGGGCGGCTACACCTTC. Amino acids: CVWSVPGGGYTF.

This clonotype was seen at least ten times. The chain combines TRBV15 with TRBJ1-2; 8 bases map to TRBD1. Germline V gene lookup returns CDR1 LNHNV and CDR2 YYDKDF (reference sequence). V shed 3 bases and J 2 bases; nucleotides not matched to a gene: 5. CDR3 length equals 15 residues. CDR3 bases: TGTGCCACCAGCAGCCCTCAGGGGGCCAACTATGGCTACACCTTC. Its translation: CATSSPQGANYGYTF.

This clonotype was seen ten or more times. The chain employs TRBV20-1 and TRBJ1-6; maybe TRBD1 (6 bases). V shed 2 bases and J shed 10 bases, with 12 bases lying between them. The germline V gene has CDR1 DFQATT and CDR2 SNEGSKA (reference sequence). There are 13 residues in the CDR3. CDR3 sequence: CSARTGYYSPLHF. The CDR3 DNA is TGCAGTGCTAGAACAGGGTATTACTCACCCCTCCACTTT.

This clonotype was picked up many times. The rearrangement links TRBV4-1 to TRBJ2-5; 9 bases map to TRBD1. The V segment lost 3 bases and the J segment 4 bases; nucleotides outside the gene matches: 12. Germline CDR1 is MGHRA and CDR2 is YSYEKL. The CDR3 is 17 residues long. The CDR3 region is CASSQYPGQGGGETQYF. CDR3 nucleotides: TGCGCCAGCAGCCAGTATCCGGGACAGGGTGGAGGAGAGACCCAGTACTTC.

V gene TRBV5-1 combines with J gene TRBJ2-2; 9 bases match TRBD1. Per the germline V gene, CDR1 is SGHRS and CDR2 is YFSETQ. Trimming took 9 bases from V and 4 from J; bases not matched to a gene: 7. The CDR3 sequence is 14 residues long. The CDR3: CATARTGVTGELFF. DNA of the CDR3: TGCGCCACAGCCCGGACAGGGGTCACCGGGGAGCTGTTTTTT.

In this sample, this clonotype turned up many times. V is TRBV2 and J is TRBJ2-5; tentatively, D is TRBD2 (6 bases). Deletions cut 4 bases from V and 0 bases from J, with 12 bases between. The germline V gene encodes CDR1 SNHLY and CDR2 FYNNEI. This CDR3 contains 15 residues. The CDR3 protein is CASSGGGGNQETQYF. The CDR3 DNA is TGTGCCAGCAGTGGGGGAGGTGGGAACCAAGAGACCCAGTACTTC. The whole variable domain, filled in from reference TRBV2 and TRBJ2-5, reads EPEVTQTPSHQVTQMGQEVILRCVPISNHLYFYWYRQILGQKVEFLVSFYNNEISEKSEIFDDQFSVERPDGSNFTLKIRSTKLEDSAMYFCASSGGGGNQETQYFGPGTRLLVL.

This clonotype was counted at least ten times. The chain uses TRBV12-3 or TRBV12-4 and TRBJ1-6; 7 bases agree with TRBD1. The ends lost 6 bases at V and 5 bases at J; junction bases unmatched: 4. This CDR3 is built from 14 residues. CDR3 nucleotides: TGTGCCAGCAGCGTCCAGGGGGATAATTCACCCCTCCACTTT. It translates to CASSVQGDNSPLHF.

This clonotype was seen many times. The rearrangement links TRBV13 to TRBJ1-3, with 10 bases identical to TRBD1. J lost 4 bases, V lost 5 bases, and 5 bases had no gene match. From germline, CDR1 is PRHDT and CDR2 FYEKMQ (reference sequence). The CDR3 is 15 residues long. Here the CDR3 reads CASSLPGQGGNTIYF. CDR3 in DNA: TGTGCCAGCAGCCTACCGGGACAGGGGGGAAACACCATATATTTT.